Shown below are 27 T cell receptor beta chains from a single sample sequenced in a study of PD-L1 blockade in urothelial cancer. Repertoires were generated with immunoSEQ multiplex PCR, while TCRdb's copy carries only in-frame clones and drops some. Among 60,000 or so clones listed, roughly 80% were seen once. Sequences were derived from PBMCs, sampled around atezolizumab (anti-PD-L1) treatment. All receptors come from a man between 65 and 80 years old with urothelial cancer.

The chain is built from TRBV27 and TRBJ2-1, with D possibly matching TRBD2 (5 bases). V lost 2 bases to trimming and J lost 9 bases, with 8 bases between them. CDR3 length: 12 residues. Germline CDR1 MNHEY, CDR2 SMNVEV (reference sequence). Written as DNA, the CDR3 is TGTGCCAGCAGTTTAGGAGGTACTGAGCAGTTCTTC. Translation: CASSLGGTEQFF.

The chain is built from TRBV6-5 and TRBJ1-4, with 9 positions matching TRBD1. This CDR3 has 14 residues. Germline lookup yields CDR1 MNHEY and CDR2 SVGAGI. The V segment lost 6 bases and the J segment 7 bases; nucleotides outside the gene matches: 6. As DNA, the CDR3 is TGTGCCAGCAGCCAACAGGGGGCGGGTGAAAAACTGTTTTTT. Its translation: CASSQQGAGEKLFF.

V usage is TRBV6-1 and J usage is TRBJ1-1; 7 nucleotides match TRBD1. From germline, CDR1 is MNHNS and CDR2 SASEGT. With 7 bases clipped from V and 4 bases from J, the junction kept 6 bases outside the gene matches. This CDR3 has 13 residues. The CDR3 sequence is CASKTGVGTEAFF. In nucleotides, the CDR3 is TGTGCCAGCAAAACAGGGGTTGGCACTGAAGCTTTCTTT.

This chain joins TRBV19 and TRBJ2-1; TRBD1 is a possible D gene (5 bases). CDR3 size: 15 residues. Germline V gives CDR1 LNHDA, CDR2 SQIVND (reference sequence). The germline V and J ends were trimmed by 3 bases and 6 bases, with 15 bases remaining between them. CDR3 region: CASSMGRNWGNEQFF. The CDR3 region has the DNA TGTGCCAGTAGTATGGGGCGGAACTGGGGCAATGAGCAGTTCTTC.

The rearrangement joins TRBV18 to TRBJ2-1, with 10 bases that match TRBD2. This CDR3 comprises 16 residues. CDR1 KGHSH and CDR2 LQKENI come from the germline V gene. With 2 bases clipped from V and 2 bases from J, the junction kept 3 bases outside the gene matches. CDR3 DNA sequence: TGTGCCAGCTCACCATGGACTAGCGGAACCTACAATGAGCAGTTCTTC. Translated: CASSPWTSGTYNEQFF.

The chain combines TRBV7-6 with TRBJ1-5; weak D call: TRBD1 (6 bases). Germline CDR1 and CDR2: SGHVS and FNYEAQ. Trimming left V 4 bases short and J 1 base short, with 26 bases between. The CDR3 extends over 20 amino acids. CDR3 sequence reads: CASSSLPGHGPRESNQPQHF. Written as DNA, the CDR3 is TGTGCCAGCAGCTCTTTACCGGGACATGGCCCGAGGGAAAGCAATCAGCCCCAGCATTTT.

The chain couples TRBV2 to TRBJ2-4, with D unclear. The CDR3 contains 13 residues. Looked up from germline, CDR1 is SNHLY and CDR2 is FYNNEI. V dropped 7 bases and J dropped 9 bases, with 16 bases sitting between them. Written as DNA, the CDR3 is TGTGCCAGCAATTCTCCGTCCAGAGGCATTCAGTACTTC. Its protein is CASNSPSRGIQYF. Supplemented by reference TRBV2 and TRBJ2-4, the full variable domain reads EPEVTQTPSHQVTQMGQEVILRCVPISNHLYFYWYRQILGQKVEFLVSFYNNEISEKSEIFDDQFSVERPDGSNFTLKIRSTKLEDSAMYFCASNSPSRGIQYFGAGTRLSVL.

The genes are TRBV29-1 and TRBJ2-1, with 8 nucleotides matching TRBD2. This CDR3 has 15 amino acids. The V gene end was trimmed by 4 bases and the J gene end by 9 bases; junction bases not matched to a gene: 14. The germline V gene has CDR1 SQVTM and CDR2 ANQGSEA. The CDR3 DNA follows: TGCAGCGTTGGGGGCGGGTTAGCGGGAAGCGGTGAGCAGTTCTTC. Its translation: CSVGGGLAGSGEQFF.

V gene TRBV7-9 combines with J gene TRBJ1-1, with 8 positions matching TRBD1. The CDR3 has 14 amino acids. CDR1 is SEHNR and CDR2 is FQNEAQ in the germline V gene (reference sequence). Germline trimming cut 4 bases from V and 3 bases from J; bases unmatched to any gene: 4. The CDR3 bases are TGTGCCAGCAGCTCCCAGACAGGGGACACTGAAGCTTTCTTT. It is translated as CASSSQTGDTEAFF.

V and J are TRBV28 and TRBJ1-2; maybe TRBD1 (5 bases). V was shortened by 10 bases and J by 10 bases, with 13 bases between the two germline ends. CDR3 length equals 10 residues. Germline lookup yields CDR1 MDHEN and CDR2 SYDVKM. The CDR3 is CATLDRAYTF. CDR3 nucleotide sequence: TGTGCCACCCTAGACAGAGCCTACACCTTC.

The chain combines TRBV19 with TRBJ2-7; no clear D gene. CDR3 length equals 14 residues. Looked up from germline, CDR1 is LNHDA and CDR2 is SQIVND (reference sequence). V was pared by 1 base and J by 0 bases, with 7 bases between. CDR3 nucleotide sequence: TGTGCCAGTAGTATAGCCGTCAGCTCCTACGAGCAGTACTTC. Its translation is CASSIAVSSYEQYF.

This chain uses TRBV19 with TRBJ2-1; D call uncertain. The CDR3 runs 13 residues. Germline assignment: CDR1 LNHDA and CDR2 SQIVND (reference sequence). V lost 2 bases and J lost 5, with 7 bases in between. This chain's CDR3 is CASSISRNNEQFF. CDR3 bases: TGTGCCAGTAGTATATCTAGGAACAATGAGCAGTTCTTC.

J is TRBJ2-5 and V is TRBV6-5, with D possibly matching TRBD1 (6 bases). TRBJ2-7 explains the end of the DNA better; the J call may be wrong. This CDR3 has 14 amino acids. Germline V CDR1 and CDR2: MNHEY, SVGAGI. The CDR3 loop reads CASSYDRRSYEQYF. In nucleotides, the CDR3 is TGTGCCAGCAGTTACGACAGGCGCTCCTACGAGCAGTACTTC.

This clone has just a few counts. The CDR3 loop is CASTRTGTGNTIYF. DNA for the CDR3: TGTGCCAGCACTCGGACAGGGACGGGAAACACCATATATTTT. This chain connects TRBV25-1 to TRBJ1-3; 8 nucleotides align to TRBD1. The CDR3 covers 14 residues. V lost 7 bases, J lost 4 bases, and 6 bases stayed unmatched. Germline lookup yields CDR1 MGHDK and CDR2 SYGVNS.

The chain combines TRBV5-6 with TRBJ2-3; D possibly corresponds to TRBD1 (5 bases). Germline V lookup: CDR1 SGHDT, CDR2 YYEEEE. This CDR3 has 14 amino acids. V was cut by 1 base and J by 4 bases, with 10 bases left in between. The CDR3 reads CASSLTTGADTQYF. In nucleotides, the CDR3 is TGTGCCAGCAGCTTGACAACAGGCGCAGATACGCAGTATTTT.

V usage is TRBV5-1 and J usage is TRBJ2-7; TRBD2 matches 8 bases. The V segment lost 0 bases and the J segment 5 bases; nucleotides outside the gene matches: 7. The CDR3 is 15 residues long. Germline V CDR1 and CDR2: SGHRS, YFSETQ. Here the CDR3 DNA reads TGCGCCAGCAGCTTGGCCGGGACTAGGCCCAACGAGCAGTACTTC. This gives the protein CASSLAGTRPNEQYF. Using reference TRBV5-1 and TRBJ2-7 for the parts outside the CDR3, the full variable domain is KAGVTQTPRYLIKTRGQQVTLSCSPISGHRSVSWYQQTPGQGLQFLFEYFSETQRNKGNFPGRFSGRQFSNSRSEMNVSTLELGDSALYLCASSLAGTRPNEQYFGPGTRLTVT.

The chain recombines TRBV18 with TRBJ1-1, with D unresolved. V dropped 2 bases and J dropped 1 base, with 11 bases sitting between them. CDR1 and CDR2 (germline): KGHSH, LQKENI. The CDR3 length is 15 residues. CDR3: CASSPLVPPNTEAFF. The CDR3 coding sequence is TGTGCCAGCTCACCATTAGTTCCCCCGAACACTGAAGCTTTCTTT.

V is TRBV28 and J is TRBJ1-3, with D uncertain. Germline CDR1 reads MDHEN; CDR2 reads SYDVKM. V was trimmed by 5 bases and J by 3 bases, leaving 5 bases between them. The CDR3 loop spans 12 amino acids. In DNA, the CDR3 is TGTGCCAGCAGTATACTTGGAAACACCATATATTTT. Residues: CASSILGNTIYF. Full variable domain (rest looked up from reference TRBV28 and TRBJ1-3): DVKVTQSSRYLVKRTGEKVFLECVQDMDHENMFWYRQDPGLGLRLIYFSYDVKMKEKGDIPEGYSVSREKKERFSLILESASTNQTSMYLCASSILGNTIYFGEGSWLTVV.

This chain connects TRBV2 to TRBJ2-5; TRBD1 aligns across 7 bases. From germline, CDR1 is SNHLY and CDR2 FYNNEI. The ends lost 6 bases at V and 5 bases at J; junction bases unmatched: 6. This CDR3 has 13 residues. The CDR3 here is CASRTGQRETQYF. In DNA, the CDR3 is TGTGCCAGCAGAACGGGACAGCGGGAGACCCAGTACTTC.

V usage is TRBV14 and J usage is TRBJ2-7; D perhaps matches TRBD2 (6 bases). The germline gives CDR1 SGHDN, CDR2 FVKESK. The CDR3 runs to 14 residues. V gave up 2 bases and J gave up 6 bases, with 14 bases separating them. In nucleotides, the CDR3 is TGTGCCAGCAGCCAACTCCTCCCGGAGGGCGAGCAGTACTTC. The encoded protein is CASSQLLPEGEQYF.

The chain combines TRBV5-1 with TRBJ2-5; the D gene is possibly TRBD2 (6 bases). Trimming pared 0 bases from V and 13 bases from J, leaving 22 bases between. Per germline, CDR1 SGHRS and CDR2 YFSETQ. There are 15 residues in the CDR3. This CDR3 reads CASSLVSSQASELYF. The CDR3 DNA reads TGCGCCAGCAGCTTGGTCTCGTCGCAGGCTAGCGAGTTGTACTTC.

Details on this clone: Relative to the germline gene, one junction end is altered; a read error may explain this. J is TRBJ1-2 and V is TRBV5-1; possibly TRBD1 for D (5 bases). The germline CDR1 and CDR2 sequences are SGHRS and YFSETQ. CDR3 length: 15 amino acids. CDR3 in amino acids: CASRLGPGSNYGYTF. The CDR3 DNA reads TGCGCCAGCAGGTTGGGTCCAGGGTCTAACTATGGCTACACCTTC.

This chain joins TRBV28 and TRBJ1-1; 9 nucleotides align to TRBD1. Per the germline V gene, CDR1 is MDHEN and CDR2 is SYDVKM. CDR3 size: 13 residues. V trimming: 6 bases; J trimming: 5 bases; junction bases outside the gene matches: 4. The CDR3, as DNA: TGTGCCAGCAGGGACAGGGGAAGTACTGAAGCTTTCTTT. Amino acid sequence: CASRDRGSTEAFF.

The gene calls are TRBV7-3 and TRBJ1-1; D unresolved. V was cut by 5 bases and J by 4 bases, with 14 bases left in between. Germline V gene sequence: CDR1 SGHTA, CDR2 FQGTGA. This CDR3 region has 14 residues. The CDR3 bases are TGTGCCAGCAGCCCAAGCGGTTCAGCCACTGAAGCTTTCTTT. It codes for CASSPSGSATEAFF.

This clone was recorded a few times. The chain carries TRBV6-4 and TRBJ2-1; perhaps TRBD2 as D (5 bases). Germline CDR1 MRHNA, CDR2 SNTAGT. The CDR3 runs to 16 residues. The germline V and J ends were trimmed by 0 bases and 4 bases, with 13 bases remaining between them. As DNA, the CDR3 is TGTGCCAGCAGTGACTCGAATCGGGATAGATACAATGAGCAGTTCTTC. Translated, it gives CASSDSNRDRYNEQFF.

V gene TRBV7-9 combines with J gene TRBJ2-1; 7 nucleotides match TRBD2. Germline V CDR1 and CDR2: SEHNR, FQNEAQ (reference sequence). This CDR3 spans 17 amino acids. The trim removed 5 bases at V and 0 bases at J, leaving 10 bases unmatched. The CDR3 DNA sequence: TGTGCCAGCAGCATAAGATTAGCGGGCAGCTCCTACAATGAGCAGTTCTTC. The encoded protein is CASSIRLAGSSYNEQFF. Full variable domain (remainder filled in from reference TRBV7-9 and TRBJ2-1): DTGVSQNPRHKITKRGQNVTFRCDPISEHNRLYWYRQTLGQGPEFLTYFQNEAQLEKSRLLSDRFSAERPKGSFSTLEIQRTEQGDSAMYLCASSIRLAGSSYNEQFFGPGTRLTVL.

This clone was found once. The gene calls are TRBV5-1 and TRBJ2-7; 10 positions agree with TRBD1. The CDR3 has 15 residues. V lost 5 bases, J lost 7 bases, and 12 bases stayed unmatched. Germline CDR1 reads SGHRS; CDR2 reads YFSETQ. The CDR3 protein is CASRYETGGGREQYF. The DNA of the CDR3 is TGCGCCAGCAGATATGAGACAGGGGGCGGAAGGGAGCAGTACTTC. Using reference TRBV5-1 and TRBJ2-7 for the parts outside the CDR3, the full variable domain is KAGVTQTPRYLIKTRGQQVTLSCSPISGHRSVSWYQQTPGQGLQFLFEYFSETQRNKGNFPGRFSGRQFSNSRSEMNVSTLELGDSALYLCASRYETGGGREQYFGPGTRLTVT.